A selection of T cell receptor beta chains follows, all from one sample in a study of response to subunit inactivated influenza vaccine. TCRdb ran MiXCR on the RT-PCR reads and lists one entry per CDR3 protein. This sample has some 850,000 distinct CDR3 sequences, with approximately 18% found just once. Here the sequenced sample was PBMCs from blood, taken around 5 days after vaccination. Receptors were obtained from a man aged 50 to 59 who received an inactivated influenza vaccine. CDR3s include the opening cysteine and the closing phenylalanine or tryptophan. D genes are given only for firm matches. A clone size is listed for some rows: how often the clone was seen (once, few, many), or a class if it is expanded.

-	-	TRBV7-8	TRBJ1-3	CASSPSGSSGNTIYF	TGTGCCAGCAGCCCCTCGGGGAGCTCTGGAAACACCATATATTTT
-	few	TRBV7-6	TRBJ2-7	CASSLVTGAFYEQYF	TGTGCCAGCAGCTTAGTAACGGGGGCGTTCTACGAGCAGTACTTC
TRBD2	few	TRBV15	TRBJ2-1	CATSRALAGATEQFF	TGTGCCACCAGCAGAGCGTTAGCGGGAGCCACTGAGCAGTTCTTC
-	few	TRBV20-1	TRBJ2-1	CSARAGSGYNEQFF	TGCAGTGCTAGAGCCGGGTCCGGCTACAATGAGCAGTTCTTC
TRBD1	-	TRBV6-5	TRBJ1-1	CASSYGQGAGTEAFF	TGTGCCAGCAGTTACGGACAGGGGGCGGGTACTGAAGCTTTCTTT
TRBD1	-	TRBV11-2	TRBJ2-5	CASSLEDRGPPGYF	TGTGCCAGCAGCTTAGAGGACAGGGGGCCGCCTGGGTACTTC
-	few	TRBV11-2	TRBJ1-6	CASSLSTGPLHF	TGTGCCAGCAGCTTAAGCACTGGACCCCTCCACTTT
-	few	TRBV18	TRBJ2-3	CASSPPLGQRTDTQYF	TGTGCCAGCTCACCCCCGTTGGGCCAACGCACAGATACGCAGTATTTT
-	-	TRBV2	TRBJ2-1	CAFTIRSVAGYQHNEQFF	TGTGCCTTCACCATCCGGTCGGTAGCTGGCTATCAACACAATGAGCAGTTCTTC
-	-	TRBV29-1	TRBJ1-1	CSVLRVPEAFF	TGCAGCGTGCTCAGGGTGCCTGAAGCTTTCTTT
-	-	TRBV4-1	TRBJ2-1	CASSQGVESNNEQFF	TGCGCCAGCAGCCAAGGGGTAGAAAGTAACAATGAGCAGTTCTTC
TRBD2	-	TRBV7-2	TRBJ2-7	CASSLWTSGYEQYF	TGTGCCAGCAGCCTTTGGACTAGCGGCTACGAGCAGTACTTC
-	-	TRBV18	TRBJ2-3	CASRDRLTDTQYF	TGTGCCAGCCGAGACAGACTCACAGATACGCAGTATTTT
-	many	TRBV20-1	TRBJ2-1	CSAQKGGKQFF	TGCAGTGCCCAGAAGGGAGGAAAGCAGTTCTTC
-	-	TRBV15	TRBJ2-6	CATSPQEGRGANVLTF	TGTGCCACCAGCCCTCAGGAGGGGCGGGGGGCCAACGTCCTGACTTTC